This record concerns one T cell receptor (beta chain) sequence. Its antigen remains unidentified. Base qualities are not provided; no much larger clone lies one nucleotide away. The entry originates in a study of CD8 T cells in Susac syndrome (dated by TCRdb to the late 2010s). General notes on the study: The study used repertoire sequencing to test whether antigen drove CD8+ T cell activation and differentiation in Susac syndrome. The study compared CD8+ T cell repertoire clonality among 12 healthy donors, around 14 Susac syndrome patients and approximately 16 multiple sclerosis patients. Broad study findings and their caveats: The study acknowledged that relatively few individuals were included in the TCR sequencing and HLA analysis.

The CDR3, cysteine through phenylalanine, is 17 amino acids long. Just CDR3 DNA is preserved here, 51 bases in frame from base 1. CDR1 is given as MNHEY and CDR2 as SMNVEV, both from the germline V gene (reference sequence). Relative to germline, V is missing 2 bases and J is missing 6 bases, with 13 bases of the junction outside any gene match. RNA was extracted using the RNeasy kit, and about 0.45 to 1 microgram was reverse transcribed with random hexamers. The immunoSEQ multiplex PCR assay, covering 54 Vbeta and 13 Jbeta segments, was used to amplify TCR beta CDR3 regions. PCR amplification bias was corrected using a synthetic template baseline for primer optimization and computational correction. Processing in the source paper ran as follows. Reads were annotated to V, D and J genes per IMGT and analyzed with immunoSEQ Analyzer, keeping only productive sequences. To calculate clonality, Shannon entropy was normalized by log2 of the number of productive unique sequences and then subtracted from one. Public and private clones were assessed among the 100 most prevalent clones of each patient and control. A clone was defined as Susac-specific if it was absent from the healthy and MS cohorts, from 950 to 1,300 published viral clones and from other ImmuneACCESS disease sequences. Through fastp at Q25 and MiXCR, TCRdb rebuilt clones from the public reads, retaining in-frame beta chains. Rows merge per CDR3 protein into single entries with the most common DNA and genes. TCRdb assigned the V and J calls; the authors' analysis was not used. Counted in this sample were 78,000 or so distinct CDR3 sequences; roughly 95% of them appeared once. The top ten clones comprise just under 0.4% of the sample.

Peripheral blood CD8+ and CD4+ T cells from healthy donors, Susac syndrome patients and multiple sclerosis patients were profiled using high-throughput TCR beta sequencing. Treatment-naive patients with stable or active relapsing-remitting disease fulfilling revised McDonald criteria were used as multiple sclerosis controls. Bulk CD8+ and CD4+ T cells were purified magnetically by negative isolation, whereas CD8+ TEMRA cells were enriched by FACS. Blood was collected in EDTA tubes and processed within 24 hours, with PBMCs isolated through density gradient centrifugation. PBMCs intended for TCR sequencing were cryopreserved in liquid nitrogen and thawed later in a water bath at 37 degrees C. The sorted or isolated CD4+, CD8+ and CD8+ TEMRA cells reached a purity of at least 90%.

Sequenced material: CD8+ T cells from PBMCs. The V gene is TRBV27 and the J gene is TRBJ2-1; TRBD1 matches 7 bases in the middle. The TCR originated in a human donor with multiple sclerosis. This receptor carries the CDR3 CASSLVSGTELPNEQFF. DNA sequence: TGTGCCAGCAGTTTAGTGTCGGGGACAGAGCTCCCCAATGAGCAGTTCTTC.